The entry below gives a single T cell receptor beta chain sequence along with its context. Its antigen is still unknown. Researchers took RNA transcripts and amplified the TCR beta CDR3 regions from them. The HTBI primer set was used in a first-round RT-PCR of the TCR CDR3. TCRdb independently ran MiXCR on the multiplex PCR reads; one entry per CDR3 protein. The repertoire holds fewer than 750,000 distinct CDR3 sequences, with roughly 15% as singletons. Researchers barred patients who had uncontrolled infection, other autoimmune disease, pregnancy or lactation. The data are from a study of T cells in Graves' hyperthyroidism and ophthalmopathy. This CDR3 is built from 13 residues. V lost 9 bases, J lost 1 base, and 4 bases stayed unmatched. Germline loops: CDR1 WSHSY, CDR2 SAAADI. General study results and limits: A 13 V-J signature model discriminated ophthalmopathy versus stable hyperthyroidism.

This chain connects TRBV10-2 to TRBJ1-1; 8 bases fit TRBD1. The receptor was isolated from a woman between 35 and 50 years old with Graves' ophthalmopathy. Sequencing used blood. As DNA, the CDR3 is TGCGCCAGTGACAGGGGCCCGAACACTGAAGCTTTCTTT. Translation gives CASDRGPNTEAFF.